This T cell receptor (beta chain) is drawn from a study of CD8+ T cells in alopecia areata. On the study more broadly: For treated patients, severity scores reflected the percentage of scalp area affected.

The treatment: oral pan-JAK inhibitor, 5-10 mg twice daily. Extraction and reverse transcription of RNA yielded cDNA as the sequencing template. Some clones are missing from TCRdb's copy, which holds only in-frame ones; the method was immunoSEQ multiplex PCR. The sample has some 210,000 clones, approximately 70% seen once. The CDR3 runs 14 residues. Germline values: CDR1 SGHTA, CDR2 FQGNSA. The V and J ends lost 5 bases and 4 bases respectively, with 14 bases between them. The sequence was obtained from a human donor with alopecia areata. Sequenced here: CD4+ T cells sorted from blood, sampled at week 44, from a patient treated with tofacitinib. The V gene is TRBV7-2, the J gene TRBJ1-1; D gene uncertain. The CDR3, as DNA: TGTGCCAGCAGCATAATAGAGTGGGGCACTGAAGCTTTCTTT. It encodes CASSIIEWGTEAFF.